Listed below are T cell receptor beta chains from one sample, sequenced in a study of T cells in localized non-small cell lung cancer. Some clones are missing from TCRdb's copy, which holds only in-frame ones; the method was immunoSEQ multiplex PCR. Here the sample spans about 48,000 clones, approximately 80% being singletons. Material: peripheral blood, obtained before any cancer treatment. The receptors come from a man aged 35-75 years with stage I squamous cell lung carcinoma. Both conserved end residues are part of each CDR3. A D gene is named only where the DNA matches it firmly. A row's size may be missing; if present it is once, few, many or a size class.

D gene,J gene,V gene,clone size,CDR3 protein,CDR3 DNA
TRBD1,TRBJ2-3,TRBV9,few,CASSPDRGLDTQYF,TGTGCCAGCAGCCCGGACAGGGGGTTGGATACGCAGTATTTT
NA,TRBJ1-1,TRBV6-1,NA,CASTVSNRANTEAFF,TGTGCCAGCACCGTATCTAACAGGGCGAACACTGAAGCTTTCTTT
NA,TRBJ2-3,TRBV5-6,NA,CASSLRDTQYF,TGTGCCAGCAGCTTGAGAGATACGCAGTATTTT
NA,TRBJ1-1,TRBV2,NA,CASSGGQGNTEAFF,TGTGCCAGCAGTGGGGGGCAGGGGAACACTGAAGCTTTCTTT
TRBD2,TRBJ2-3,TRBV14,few,CASRTSGGTDTQYF,TGTGCCAGCAGGACTAGCGGGGGCACAGATACGCAGTATTTT
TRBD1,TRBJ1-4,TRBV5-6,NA,CASSPGQGGEKLFF,TGTGCCAGCAGCCCGGGACAGGGCGGAGAAAAACTGTTTTTT
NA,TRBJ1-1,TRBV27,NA,CASSLGQNTEAFF,TGTGCCAGCAGTTTGGGACAGAACACTGAAGCTTTCTTT
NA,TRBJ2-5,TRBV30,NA,CAWGARGQYF,TGTGCCTGGGGTGCCCGGGGCCAATACTTC
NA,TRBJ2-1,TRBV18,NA,CASSPPGTRRGYEQFF,TGTGCCAGCTCACCACCGGGGACACGGAGAGGCTATGAGCAGTTCTTC
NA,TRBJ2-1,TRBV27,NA,CASSSLRGGGNEQFF,TGTGCCAGCAGTTCCCTCAGAGGGGGAGGTAATGAGCAGTTCTTC
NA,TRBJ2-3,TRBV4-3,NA,CASSQDLAGDTDTQYF,TGCGCCAGCAGCCAAGATCTCGCAGGGGACACAGATACGCAGTATTTT
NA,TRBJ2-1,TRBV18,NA,CASSPLVWGFF,TGTGCCAGCTCACCCCTAGTTTGGGGGTTCTTC
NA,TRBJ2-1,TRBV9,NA,CASSVQGEQFF,TGTGCCAGCAGCGTACAGGGCGAGCAGTTCTTC
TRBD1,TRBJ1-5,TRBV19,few,CASRQGDQPQHF,TGTGCCAGTCGACAGGGGGATCAGCCCCAGCATTTT
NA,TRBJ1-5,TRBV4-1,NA,CASSQGVATGNQPQHF,TGCGCCAGCAGCCAAGGGGTGGCGACCGGCAATCAGCCCCAGCATTTT
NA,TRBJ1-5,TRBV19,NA,CASSGRGMKENQPQHF,TGTGCCAGTAGTGGGAGAGGAATGAAGGAGAATCAGCCCCAGCATTTT
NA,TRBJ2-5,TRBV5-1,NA,CASSSTEAGETQYF,TGCGCCAGCAGCTCCACCGAGGCCGGTGAGACCCAGTACTTC
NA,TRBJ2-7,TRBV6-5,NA,CASWHPYEQYF,TGTGCCAGCTGGCACCCCTACGAGCAGTACTTC
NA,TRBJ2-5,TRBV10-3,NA,CAIKPPGETQYF,TGTGCCATCAAGCCCCCTGGAGAGACCCAGTACTTC
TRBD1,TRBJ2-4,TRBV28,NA,CASSPDRVRKNIQYF,TGTGCCAGCAGTCCCGACAGGGTCCGGAAAAACATTCAGTACTTC
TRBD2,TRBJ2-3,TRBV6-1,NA,CASSARPTSGSTDTQYF,TGTGCCAGCAGTGCCCGACCCACTAGCGGTAGCACAGATACGCAGTATTTT
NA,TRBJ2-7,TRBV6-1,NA,CASSGRLGQPYEQYF,TGTGCCAGCAGTGGCCGTCTTGGACAACCCTACGAGCAGTACTTC
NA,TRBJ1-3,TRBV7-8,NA,CASSSRTLSGNTIYF,TGTGCCAGCAGCTCCCGGACTCTCTCTGGAAACACCATATATTTT
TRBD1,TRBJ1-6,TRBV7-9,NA,CASSKTGENSPLHF,TGTGCCAGCAGCAAGACAGGGGAAAATTCACCCCTCCACTTT
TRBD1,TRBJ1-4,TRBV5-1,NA,CASSLGGQANEKLFF,TGCGCCAGCAGCTTGGGGGGACAGGCGAATGAAAAACTGTTTTTT
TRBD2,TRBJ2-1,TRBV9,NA,CASSVAQGASGGLTYNEQFF,TGTGCCAGCAGCGTAGCTCAGGGGGCTAGCGGGGGTTTAACCTACAATGAGCAGTTCTTC
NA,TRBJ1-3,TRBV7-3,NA,CASSLGENTIYF,TGTGCCAGCAGCTTAGGGGAAAACACCATATATTTT
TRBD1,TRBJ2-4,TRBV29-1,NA,CSVRQGLGIQYF,TGCAGCGTGAGACAGGGTCTCGGCATTCAGTACTTC
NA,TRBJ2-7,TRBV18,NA,CASSPPGRGREQYF,TGTGCCAGCTCACCACCGGGCAGGGGTAGAGAGCAGTACTTC
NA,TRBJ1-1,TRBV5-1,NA,CASSLFKLETTEAFF,TGCGCCAGCAGCTTGTTCAAGCTAGAGACCACTGAAGCTTTCTTT
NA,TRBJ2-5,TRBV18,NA,CASSSRPRVQETQYF,TGTGCCAGCTCATCAAGGCCCCGGGTACAGGAGACCCAGTACTTC
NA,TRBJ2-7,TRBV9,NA,CASSVWSSGFDEQYF,TGTGCCAGCAGCGTATGGTCTAGTGGTTTTGACGAGCAGTACTTC
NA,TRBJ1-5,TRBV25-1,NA,CASSESGNSNQPQHF,TGTGCCAGCAGTGAATCGGGGAATAGCAATCAGCCCCAGCATTTT
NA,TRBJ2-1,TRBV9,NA,CASSVGSSPLVGNEQFF,TGTGCCAGCAGCGTAGGTTCTAGCCCTCTTGTGGGGAATGAGCAGTTCTTC
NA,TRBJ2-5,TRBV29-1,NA,CSVGETQYF,TGCAGCGTGGGGGAGACCCAGTACTTC
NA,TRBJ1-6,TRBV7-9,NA,CASSHWGGNGNSPLHF,TGTGCCAGCAGCCATTGGGGAGGGAATGGGAATTCACCCCTCCACTTT
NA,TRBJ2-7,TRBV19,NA,CAFRTGTAGYEQYF,TGTGCCTTCCGGACCGGGACGGCGGGCTACGAGCAGTACTTC
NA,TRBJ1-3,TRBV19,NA,CASLGLTGNTIYF,TGTGCCAGTTTAGGACTTACAGGAAACACCATATATTTT